The 23 T cell receptor beta chains reported below all come from one sample, sequenced in a study of T cells after yellow fever vaccination. TCRdb analysed the 5' RACE reads with MiXCR anew, one entry per CDR3 protein. The table has roughly 500,000 distinct CDR3 sequences, 15% to 20% seen once. This sample comprised PBMCs, obtained 15 days after the yellow fever booster vaccination. These receptors all come from a man under 40 who received the YFV17D yellow fever vaccine.

This clonotype has a handful of counts. This rearrangement joins TRBV15 to TRBJ2-3; D might be TRBD1 or TRBD2, each matching 5 bases. V dropped 5 bases and J dropped 4 bases, with 19 bases sitting between them. CDR1 is LNHNV and CDR2 is YYDKDF in the germline V gene (reference sequence). This CDR3 spans 16 amino acids. The CDR3 spells CATSQVWGSQPDTQYF. DNA for the CDR3: TGTGCCACCAGCCAGGTTTGGGGGTCCCAGCCAGATACGCAGTATTTT.

This clonotype was observed a handful of times. The V call is TRBV7-8, the J call TRBJ2-7, with TRBD2 matching over 12 bases. CDR1 SGHVS and CDR2 FQNEAQ come from the germline V gene. The V segment lost 5 bases and the J segment 1 base; nucleotides outside the gene matches: 9. The CDR3 is 17 residues long. CDR3: CASSATSGSVGSYEQYF. The CDR3 DNA sequence: TGTGCCAGCAGCGCGACTAGCGGGAGTGTTGGGTCCTACGAGCAGTACTTC.

A few counts support this clonotype. The chain combines TRBV20-1 with TRBJ2-1, with 10 bases that match TRBD1. CDR1 is DFQATT, CDR2 SNEGSKA, per germline (reference sequence). The CDR3 has 14 residues. V was clipped by 5 bases and J by 5 bases; unmatched bases: 6. Here the CDR3 DNA reads TGCAGTGCTGAAGCCGGGACAGGGGACAATGAGCAGTTCTTC. Its protein product is CSAEAGTGDNEQFF.

This clonotype appeared a few times. This chain links TRBV25-1 with TRBJ2-7; 10 nucleotides agree with TRBD2. Per the germline V gene, CDR1 is MGHDK and CDR2 is SYGVNS. This CDR3 has 16 amino acids. The junction had 8 bases not matched to a gene; V was cut back by 4 bases and J by 2 bases. CDR3 DNA: TGTGCCAGCAGTGGGATTGGGAGCGGGAGGGCCTACGAGCAGTACTTC. It translates to CASSGIGSGRAYEQYF.

This clonotype was picked up many times. The CDR3 nucleotides are TGTGCCAGCAGTGCAATTGACAAGAACACTGAAGCTTTCTTT. It is translated as CASSAIDKNTEAFF. The V and J genes are TRBV12-3 or TRBV12-4 and TRBJ1-1; D remains unclear. CDR3 length equals 14 residues. Trimming removed 5 bases from V and 1 base from J, with 11 bases in between.

This clonotype appeared a few times. The V call is TRBV12-3 or TRBV12-4, the J call TRBJ2-7, with 15 bases that match TRBD2. The CDR3 is 16 residues long. The V segment lost 5 bases and the J segment 4 bases; nucleotides outside the gene matches: 6. The DNA of the CDR3 is TGTGCCAGCAGTCCAGGGACTAGCGGGAGGTGGTACGAGCAGTACTTC. This sequence encodes CASSPGTSGRWYEQYF.

This clonotype was seen only a few times. This chain joins TRBV3-1 and TRBJ2-5; the D gene is possibly TRBD2 (6 bases). Germline assignment: CDR1 LGHDT and CDR2 YNNKEL (reference sequence). This CDR3 spans 16 amino acids. V lost 1 base and J lost 5, with 17 bases in between. In DNA, the CDR3 is TGTGCCAGCAGCCAAGTGGGGGGAATATCCGTGGAGACCCAGTACTTC. This encodes CASSQVGGISVETQYF.

This clonotype has a handful of counts. The chain employs TRBV15 and TRBJ2-1; 8 nucleotides agree with TRBD1. V lost 6 bases and J lost 6; bases outside the gene matches: 4. The CDR3 runs 13 residues. The germline gives CDR1 LNHNV, CDR2 YYDKDF (reference sequence). In DNA, the CDR3 is TGTGCCACCAGTCAGGGGGCCTTCAATGAGCAGTTCTTC. Residues: CATSQGAFNEQFF.

The rearrangement links TRBV7-8 to TRBJ2-3; 7 nucleotides align to TRBD2. Germline V gene lookup returns CDR1 SGHVS and CDR2 FQNEAQ. The V segment lost 5 bases and the J segment 0 bases; nucleotides outside the gene matches: 5. The CDR3 consists of 15 residues. CDR3 residues: CASSASGASTDTQYF. Here the CDR3 DNA reads TGTGCCAGCAGCGCTAGCGGAGCTAGCACAGATACGCAGTATTTT.

DNA for the CDR3: TGTGCCAGCAGCCAAGTGGGACTACCAGTACCGCAGTATTTT. Protein sequence: CASSQVGLPVPQYF. The rearrangement uses TRBV3-1 and TRBJ2-3, with 7 bases matching TRBD2. Germline CDR1 reads LGHDT; CDR2 reads YNNKEL (reference sequence). V dropped 1 base and J dropped 10; count of bases not matched to a gene: 8. The CDR3 covers 14 residues.

The genes are TRBV24-1 and TRBJ2-3; TRBD1 is a possible D gene (5 bases). From germline, CDR1 is KGHDR and CDR2 SFDVKD. CDR3 length: 15 residues. Deletions cut 3 bases from V and 1 base from J, with 10 bases between. CDR3 sequence (DNA): TGTGCCACCAGTGATCAGGGCCGGGGCACAGATACGCAGTATTTT. Translated: CATSDQGRGTDTQYF.

This clonotype was observed at least ten times. The chain carries TRBV3-1 and TRBJ1-4; 7 bases map to TRBD1. The CDR3 covers 15 residues. The germline V gene has CDR1 LGHDT and CDR2 YNNKEL (reference sequence). V shed 1 base and J 5 bases; nucleotides not matched to a gene: 4. The CDR3 sequence is CASSQATGRNEKLFF. In DNA form, the CDR3 reads TGTGCCAGCAGCCAAGCGACAGGGAGGAATGAAAAACTGTTTTTT. The full variable domain, completed using reference TRBV3-1 and TRBJ1-4, is DTAVSQTPKYLVTQMGNDKSIKCEQNLGHDTMYWYKQDSKKFLKIMFSYNNKELIINETVPNRFSPKSPDKAHLNLHINSLELGDSAVYFCASSQATGRNEKLFFGSGTQLSVL.

The V call is TRBV28, the J call TRBJ2-5; D ambiguous. From germline, CDR1 is MDHEN and CDR2 SYDVKM. The CDR3 runs to 13 residues. V lost 2 bases and J 6 bases, leaving 10 bases between the germline ends. The CDR3 here is CASSLIGSQTQYF. For the CDR3, the DNA is TGTGCCAGCAGTTTAATCGGGTCTCAGACCCAGTACTTC.

The chain links TRBV5-6 to TRBJ2-7; 16 bases are a match to TRBD2. The V gene's germline CDR1 is SGHDT and CDR2 YYEEEE. CDR3 length: 17 residues. The junction had 6 bases not matched to a gene; V was cut back by 4 bases and J by 2 bases. Here the CDR3 DNA reads TGTGCCAGCAGCCCGGGACTAGCGGGAGGGCCTCCCTACGAGCAGTACTTC. It yields the protein CASSPGLAGGPPYEQYF.

There are a few counts of this clonotype. The rearrangement uses TRBV27 and TRBJ2-7; tentatively, D is TRBD2 (5 bases). Germline V CDR1 and CDR2: MNHEY, SMNVEV (reference sequence). The CDR3 is 16 amino acids. V was pared by 0 bases and J by 0 bases, with 12 bases between. For the CDR3, the DNA is TGTGCCAGCAGTTTATCGAGCGTGGGAGTCTCCTACGAGCAGTACTTC. Residues: CASSLSSVGVSYEQYF.

This clonotype has a count of ten or more. This rearrangement joins TRBV12-3 or TRBV12-4 to TRBJ2-3; D is undetermined. This CDR3 has 14 amino acids. Trimming took off 6 bases at V and 1 base at J, with 11 bases between the two ends. CDR3 region: CASSLGPGTDTQYF. CDR3 sequence (DNA): TGTGCCAGCAGCCTTGGACCCGGCACAGATACGCAGTATTTT.

J is TRBJ2-2 and V is TRBV19; D remains unclear. Looked up from germline, CDR1 is LNHDA and CDR2 is SQIVND (reference sequence). This CDR3 is 15 amino acids long. V was trimmed by 1 base and J by 1 base, leaving 7 bases between them. The CDR3 DNA is TGTGCCAGTAGTATAGCCAGGCAGAACACCGGGGAGCTGTTTTTT. Amino acids: CASSIARQNTGELFF.

This clonotype showed up just a few times. V usage is TRBV30 and J usage is TRBJ2-2; D call uncertain. The CDR3 sequence is 14 residues long. The germline gives CDR1 GTSNPN, CDR2 SVGIG (reference sequence). V gave up 0 bases and J gave up 4 bases, with 9 bases separating them. CDR3 sequence reads: CAWSVGRLTGELFF. CDR3 DNA sequence: TGTGCCTGGAGTGTGGGTAGACTCACCGGGGAGCTGTTTTTT.

This clonotype was seen only a few times. J is TRBJ2-2 and V is TRBV19; no clear D gene. The V end was cut by 5 bases, the J end by 8 bases, with 15 bases between. The CDR3 is 14 residues long. Per germline, CDR1 LNHDA and CDR2 SQIVND (reference sequence). The CDR3 here is CASSPKGSPGELFF. CDR3 bases: TGTGCCAGTAGTCCCAAAGGCAGTCCAGGGGAGCTGTTTTTT.

This clonotype was counted between two and nine times. V usage is TRBV5-5 and J usage is TRBJ2-5, with 8 bases fitting TRBD2. V shed 4 bases, J shed 5 bases, and the junction held 13 bases outside the gene matches. This CDR3 region has 16 residues. Germline CDR1 reads SGHKS; CDR2 reads YYEKEE (reference sequence). CDR3 amino acids: CASSDGGLGTGETQYF. The CDR3 DNA is TGTGCCAGCAGCGATGGGGGACTAGGTACGGGGGAGACCCAGTACTTC.

CDR3 bases: TGCAGTGCTCCGATAGCGGGTATCTCCTACGAGCAGTACTTC. Amino acids: CSAPIAGISYEQYF. The chain is built from TRBV20-1 and TRBJ2-7; TRBD2 matches 7 bases. CDR1 is DFQATT and CDR2 is SNEGSKA in the germline V gene (reference sequence). V lost 5 bases, J lost 0 bases, and 7 bases stayed unmatched. The CDR3 spans 14 residues.

This clonotype was detected only a few times. The chain combines TRBV10-3 with TRBJ2-2, with TRBD2 matching over 9 bases. CDR3 length: 15 residues. The germline V gene encodes CDR1 ENHRY and CDR2 SYGVKD. J was trimmed by 3 bases and V by 7 bases; bases with no gene match: 6. The CDR3 DNA reads TGTGCCATCAACGTCGCGGGAGGGTACACCGGGGAGCTGTTTTTT. Protein sequence: CAINVAGGYTGELFF.

The J gene is TRBJ2-2, the V gene TRBV12-3 or TRBV12-4; 7 positions agree with TRBD1. V was pared by 5 bases and J by 3 bases, with 9 bases of the junction left unmatched. The CDR3 runs to 16 residues. CDR3: CASSPRQGLDTGELFF. The CDR3 DNA sequence: TGTGCCAGCAGTCCTCGACAGGGTTTAGACACCGGGGAGCTGTTTTTT.